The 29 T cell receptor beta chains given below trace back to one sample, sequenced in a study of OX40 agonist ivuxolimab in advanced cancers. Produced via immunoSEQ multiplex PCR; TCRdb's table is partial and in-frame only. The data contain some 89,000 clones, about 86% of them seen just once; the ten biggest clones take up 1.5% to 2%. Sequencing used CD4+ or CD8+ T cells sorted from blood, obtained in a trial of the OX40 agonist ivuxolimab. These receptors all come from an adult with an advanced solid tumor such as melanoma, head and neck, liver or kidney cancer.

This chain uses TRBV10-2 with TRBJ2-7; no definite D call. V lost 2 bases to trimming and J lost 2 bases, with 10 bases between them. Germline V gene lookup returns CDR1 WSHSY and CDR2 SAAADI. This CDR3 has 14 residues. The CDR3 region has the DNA TGCGCCAGCAGTGAGGAACAGAGAACCTACGAGCAGTACTTC. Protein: CASSEEQRTYEQYF.

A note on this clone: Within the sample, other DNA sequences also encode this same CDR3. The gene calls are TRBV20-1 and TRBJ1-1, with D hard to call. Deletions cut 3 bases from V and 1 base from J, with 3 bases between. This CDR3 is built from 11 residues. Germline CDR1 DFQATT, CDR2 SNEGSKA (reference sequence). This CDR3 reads CSARGNTEAFF. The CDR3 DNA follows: TGCAGTGCTAGGGGGAACACTGAAGCTTTCTTT.

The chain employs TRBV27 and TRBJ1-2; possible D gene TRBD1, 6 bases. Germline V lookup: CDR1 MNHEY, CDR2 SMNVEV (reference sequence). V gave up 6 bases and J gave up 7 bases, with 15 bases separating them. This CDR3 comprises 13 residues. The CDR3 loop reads CASRGRGFFGYTF. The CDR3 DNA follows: TGTGCCAGCAGGGGCAGGGGCTTCTTTGGCTACACCTTC.

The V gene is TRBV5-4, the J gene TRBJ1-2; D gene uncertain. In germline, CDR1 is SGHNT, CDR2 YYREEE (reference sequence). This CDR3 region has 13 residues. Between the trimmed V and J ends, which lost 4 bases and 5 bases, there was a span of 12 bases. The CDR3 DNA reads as TGTGCCAGCAGCGAGACGGGCTTTTATGGCTACACCTTC. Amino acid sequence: CASSETGFYGYTF.

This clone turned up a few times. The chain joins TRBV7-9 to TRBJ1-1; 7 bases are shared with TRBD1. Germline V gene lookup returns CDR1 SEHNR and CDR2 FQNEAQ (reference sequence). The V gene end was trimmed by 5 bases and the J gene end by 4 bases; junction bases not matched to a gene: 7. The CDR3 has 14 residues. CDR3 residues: CASSLSDRVTEAFF. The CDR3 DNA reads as TGTGCCAGCAGCCTTTCCGACAGGGTCACTGAAGCTTTCTTT.

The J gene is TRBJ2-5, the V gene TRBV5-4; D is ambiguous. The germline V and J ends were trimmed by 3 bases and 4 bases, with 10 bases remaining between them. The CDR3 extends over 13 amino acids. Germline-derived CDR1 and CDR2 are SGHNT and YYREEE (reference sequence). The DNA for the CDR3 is TGTGCCAGCAGCTCGATTAGACGAGAGACCCAGTACTTC. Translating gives CASSSIRRETQYF.

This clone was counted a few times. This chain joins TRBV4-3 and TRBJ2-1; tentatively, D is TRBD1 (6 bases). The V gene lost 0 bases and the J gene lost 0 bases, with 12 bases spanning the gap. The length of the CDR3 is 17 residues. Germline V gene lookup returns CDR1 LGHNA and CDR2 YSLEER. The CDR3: CASSQDPTGLSYNEQFF. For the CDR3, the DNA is TGCGCCAGCAGCCAAGATCCGACAGGCCTCTCCTACAATGAGCAGTTCTTC.

This CDR3 reads CASSAGLVSYNEQFF. The CDR3 region has the DNA TGTGCCAGCAGCGCGGGACTAGTATCCTACAATGAGCAGTTCTTC. The rearrangement links TRBV5-6 to TRBJ2-1; TRBD2 matches at 8 bases. The J segment lost 1 base and the V segment lost 4 bases, leaving 4 bases of the junction unmatched. The CDR3 loop spans 15 amino acids. Germline lookup yields CDR1 SGHDT and CDR2 YYEEEE.

The CDR3 sequence: CASSQGRGEPQHF. CDR3 in DNA: TGTGCCAGCAGCCAAGGGAGGGGGGAGCCCCAGCATTTT. The rearrangement uses TRBV4-2 and TRBJ1-5, with D possibly being TRBD1 (6 bases). V lost 1 base to trimming and J lost 8 bases, with 9 bases between them. CDR1 and CDR2 (germline): LGHNA, YNFKEQ. This CDR3 is built from 13 residues.

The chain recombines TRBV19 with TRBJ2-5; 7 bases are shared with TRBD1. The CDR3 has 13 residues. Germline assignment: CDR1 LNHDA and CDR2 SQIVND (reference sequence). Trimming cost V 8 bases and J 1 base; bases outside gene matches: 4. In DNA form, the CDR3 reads TGTGCCAGTGATCGGACAGGCCAAGAGACCCAGTACTTC. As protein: CASDRTGQETQYF.

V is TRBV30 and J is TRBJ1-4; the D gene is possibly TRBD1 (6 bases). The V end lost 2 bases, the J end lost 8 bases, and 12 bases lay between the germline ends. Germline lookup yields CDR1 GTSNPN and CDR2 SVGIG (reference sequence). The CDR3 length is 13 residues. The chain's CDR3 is CAWSPRGREKLFF. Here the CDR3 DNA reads TGTGCCTGGAGTCCCAGGGGCCGGGAAAAACTGTTTTTT.

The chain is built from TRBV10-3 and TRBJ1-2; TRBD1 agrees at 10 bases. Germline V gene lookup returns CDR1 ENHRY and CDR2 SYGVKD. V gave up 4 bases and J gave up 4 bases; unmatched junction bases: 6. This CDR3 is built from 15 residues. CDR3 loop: CAISVGTGDIYGYTF. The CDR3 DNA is TGTGCCATCAGTGTAGGGACAGGGGATATCTATGGCTACACCTTC.

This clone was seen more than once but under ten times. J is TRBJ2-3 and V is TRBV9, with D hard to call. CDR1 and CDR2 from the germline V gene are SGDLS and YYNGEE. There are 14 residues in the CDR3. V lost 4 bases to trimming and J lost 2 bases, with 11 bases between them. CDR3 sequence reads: CASSPIGSTDTQYF. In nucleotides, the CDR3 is TGTGCCAGCAGCCCGATCGGCTCCACAGATACGCAGTATTTT.

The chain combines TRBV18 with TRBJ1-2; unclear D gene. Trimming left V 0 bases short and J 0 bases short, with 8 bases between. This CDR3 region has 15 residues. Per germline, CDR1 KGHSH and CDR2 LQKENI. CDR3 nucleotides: TGTGCCAGCTCACCACCGCGGTTCTCTAACTATGGCTACACCTTC. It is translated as CASSPPRFSNYGYTF. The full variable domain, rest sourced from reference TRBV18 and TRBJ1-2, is NAGVMQNPRHLVRRRGQEARLRCSPMKGHSHVYWYRQLPEEGLKFMVYLQKENIIDESGMPKERFSAEFPKEGPSILRIQQVVRGDSAAYFCASSPPRFSNYGYTFGSGTRLTVV.

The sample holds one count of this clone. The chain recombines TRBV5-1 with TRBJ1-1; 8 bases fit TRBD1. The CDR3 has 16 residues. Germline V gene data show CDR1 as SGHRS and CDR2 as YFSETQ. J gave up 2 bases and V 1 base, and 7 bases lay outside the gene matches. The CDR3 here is CASSLLTGAHNTEAFF. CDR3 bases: TGCGCCAGCAGCTTGTTGACAGGGGCCCACAACACTGAAGCTTTCTTT.

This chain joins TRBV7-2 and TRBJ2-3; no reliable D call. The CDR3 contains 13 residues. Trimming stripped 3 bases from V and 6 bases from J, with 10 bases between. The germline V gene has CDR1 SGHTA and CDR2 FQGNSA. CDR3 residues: CASSFQSADTQYF. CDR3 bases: TGTGCCAGCAGCTTCCAGTCCGCGGATACGCAGTATTTT.

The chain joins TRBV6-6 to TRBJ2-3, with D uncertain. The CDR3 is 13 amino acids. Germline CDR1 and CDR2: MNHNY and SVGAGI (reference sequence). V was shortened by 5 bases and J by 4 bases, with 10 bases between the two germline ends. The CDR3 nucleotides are TGTGCCAGCAGTGGAATGAAAGCAGATACGCAGTATTTT. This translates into CASSGMKADTQYF.

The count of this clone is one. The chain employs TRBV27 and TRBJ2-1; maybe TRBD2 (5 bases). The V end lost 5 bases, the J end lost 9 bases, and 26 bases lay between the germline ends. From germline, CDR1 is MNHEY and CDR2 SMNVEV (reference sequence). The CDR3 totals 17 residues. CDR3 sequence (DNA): TGTGCCAGCAGTCTAATAAGTAAGCCACGGCTGAGCGGTGAGCAGTTCTTC. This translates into CASSLISKPRLSGEQFF.

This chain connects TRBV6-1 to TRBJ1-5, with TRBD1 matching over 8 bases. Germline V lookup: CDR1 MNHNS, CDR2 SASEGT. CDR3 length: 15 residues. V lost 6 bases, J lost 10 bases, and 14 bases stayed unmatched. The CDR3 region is CASSLSTDRGFPQHF. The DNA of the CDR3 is TGTGCCAGCAGCCTCAGTACTGACAGGGGATTCCCCCAGCATTTT.

The CDR3 region has the DNA TGTGCCAGCAGCGTAGAGACCGACAGACGGCGCGGAAACACCATATATTTT. Its protein is CASSVETDRRRGNTIYF. The chain has TRBV9 and TRBJ1-3; D possibly corresponds to TRBD1 (5 bases). The ends were cut back, 0 bases at V and 4 bases at J, with 17 bases in the middle. This CDR3 is built from 17 residues. The germline V gene has CDR1 SGDLS and CDR2 YYNGEE.

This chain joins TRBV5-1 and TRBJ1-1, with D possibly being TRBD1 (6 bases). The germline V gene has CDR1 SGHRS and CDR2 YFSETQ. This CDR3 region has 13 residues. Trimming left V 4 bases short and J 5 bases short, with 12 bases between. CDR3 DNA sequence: TGCGCCAGCAGCAAGGGGGGAGGGACTGAAGCTTTCTTT. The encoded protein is CASSKGGGTEAFF.

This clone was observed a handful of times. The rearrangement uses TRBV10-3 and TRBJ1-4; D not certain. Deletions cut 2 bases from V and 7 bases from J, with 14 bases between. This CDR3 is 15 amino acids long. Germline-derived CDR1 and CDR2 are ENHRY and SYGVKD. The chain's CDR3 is CAISEGFLSVEKLFF. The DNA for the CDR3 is TGTGCCATCAGTGAGGGTTTCTTGTCTGTTGAAAAACTGTTTTTT.

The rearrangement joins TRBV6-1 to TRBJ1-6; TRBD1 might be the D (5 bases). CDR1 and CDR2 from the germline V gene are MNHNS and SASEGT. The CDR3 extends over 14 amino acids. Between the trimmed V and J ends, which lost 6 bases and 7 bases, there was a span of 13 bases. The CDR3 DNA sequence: TGTGCCAGCAGCTCTCCGGGGCAAAATTCACCCCTCCACTTT. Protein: CASSSPGQNSPLHF.

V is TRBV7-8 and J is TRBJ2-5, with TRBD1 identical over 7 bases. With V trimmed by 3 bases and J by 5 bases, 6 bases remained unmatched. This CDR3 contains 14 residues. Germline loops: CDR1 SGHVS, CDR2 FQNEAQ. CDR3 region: CASSFTGVAETQYF. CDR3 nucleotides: TGTGCCAGCAGCTTCACAGGGGTGGCGGAGACCCAGTACTTC.

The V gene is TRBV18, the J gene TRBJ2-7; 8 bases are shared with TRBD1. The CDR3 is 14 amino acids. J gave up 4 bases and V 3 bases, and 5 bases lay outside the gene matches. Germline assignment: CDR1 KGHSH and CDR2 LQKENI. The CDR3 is CASSPQDRDYEQYF. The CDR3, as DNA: TGTGCCAGCTCACCCCAGGACAGGGATTACGAGCAGTACTTC.

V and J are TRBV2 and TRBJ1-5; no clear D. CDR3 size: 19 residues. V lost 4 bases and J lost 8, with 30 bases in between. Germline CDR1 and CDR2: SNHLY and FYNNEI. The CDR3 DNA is TGTGCCAGCAGTGCGGTGTCTTATCTTGGAACGGGGTATTTTGAGCCCCAGCATTTT. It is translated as CASSAVSYLGTGYFEPQHF.

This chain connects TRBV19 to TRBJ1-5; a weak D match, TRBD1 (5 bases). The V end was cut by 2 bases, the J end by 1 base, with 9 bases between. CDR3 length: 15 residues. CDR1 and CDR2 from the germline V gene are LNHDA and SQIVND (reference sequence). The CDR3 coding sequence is TGTGCCAGTAGTATACAGGGACTAAGCAATCAGCCCCAGCATTTT. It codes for CASSIQGLSNQPQHF.

In DNA form, the CDR3 reads TGCGCCAGCAGCTTTCAACAGGGGCCGTACGAGCAGTACTTC. Translating gives CASSFQQGPYEQYF. This chain links TRBV5-1 with TRBJ2-7; 7 bases match TRBD1. CDR3 size: 14 residues. Germline CDR1 is SGHRS and CDR2 is YFSETQ. Germline trimming cut 2 bases from V and 4 bases from J; bases unmatched to any gene: 6.

The CDR3 spells CASRQAGQETQYF. CDR3 coding DNA: TGTGCCAGTAGACAGGCCGGTCAAGAGACCCAGTACTTC. The chain is built from TRBV28 and TRBJ2-5; tentatively, D is TRBD1 (6 bases). With 9 bases removed from V and 2 bases from J, the gap between germline ends came to 13 bases. The germline CDR1 and CDR2 sequences are MDHEN and SYDVKM. CDR3 size: 13 residues.